These T cell receptor beta chains were read from a single sample in a study of T cell changes during pregnancy in multiple sclerosis. Sequencing was performed with immunoSEQ multiplex PCR; in TCRdb, only in-frame clones are kept and a portion is missing. This sample has tens of thousands of clones; about 93% occur once, and the top ten carry more than 0.85%. The source was peripheral blood, collected in the second trimester of pregnancy. Receptors originate from a female donor in good health, enrolled as a control in a pregnancy study. Both conserved end residues are part of each CDR3. A D gene is named only where the DNA matches it firmly. The size of a clone is reported for some rows only, either as once, few or many, or as a class for expanded clones.

D gene: .; clone size: .; J gene: TRBJ1-2; V gene: TRBV5-6; CDR3 protein: CASSLQGGFGYTF; CDR3 DNA: TGTGCCAGCAGCTTGCAGGGTGGCTTTGGCTACACCTTC
D gene: .; clone size: .; J gene: TRBJ2-1; V gene: TRBV7-6; CDR3 protein: CASSLQGSLPYNEQFF; CDR3 DNA: TGTGCCAGCAGCTTACAGGGAAGTCTACCCTACAATGAGCAGTTCTTC
D gene: TRBD1; clone size: .; J gene: TRBJ1-5; V gene: TRBV18; CDR3 protein: CASSRDRVRNSNQPQHF; CDR3 DNA: TGTGCCAGCTCACGGGACAGGGTTCGTAATAGCAATCAGCCCCAGCATTTT
D gene: .; clone size: few; J gene: TRBJ1-4; V gene: TRBV19; CDR3 protein: CASKNSGTEKLFF; CDR3 DNA: TGTGCCAGTAAAAACTCGGGGACAGAAAAACTGTTTTTT
D gene: TRBD2; clone size: .; J gene: TRBJ2-1; V gene: TRBV5-5; CDR3 protein: CASSPRLAGGSNEQFF; CDR3 DNA: TGTGCCAGCAGCCCGAGACTAGCGGGAGGGAGTAATGAGCAGTTCTTC
D gene: .; clone size: once; J gene: TRBJ1-4; V gene: TRBV4-1; CDR3 protein: CASSPLASLRSTNEKLFF; CDR3 DNA: TGCGCCAGCAGCCCATTGGCGAGTCTCAGGTCAACTAATGAAAAACTGTTTTTT
D gene: TRBD1; clone size: .; J gene: TRBJ1-2; V gene: TRBV18; CDR3 protein: CASSPGGDRSYYGYTF; CDR3 DNA: TGTGCCAGCTCACCCGGCGGGGACAGGAGTTACTATGGCTACACCTTC
D gene: TRBD2; clone size: .; J gene: TRBJ2-7; V gene: TRBV14; CDR3 protein: CASSPWTSGSHSSYEQYF; CDR3 DNA: TGTGCCAGCAGCCCGTGGACTAGCGGGAGCCATTCCTCCTACGAGCAGTACTTC
D gene: TRBD2; clone size: .; J gene: TRBJ2-7; V gene: TRBV30; CDR3 protein: CAWRVGGISYEQYF; CDR3 DNA: TGTGCCTGGAGAGTGGGAGGGATCTCCTACGAGCAGTACTTC
D gene: TRBD1; clone size: .; J gene: TRBJ2-5; V gene: TRBV6-1; CDR3 protein: CASSEGTGGEETQYF; CDR3 DNA: TGTGCCAGCAGTGAAGGGACAGGGGGGGAAGAGACCCAGTACTTC
D gene: .; clone size: .; J gene: TRBJ1-2; V gene: TRBV19; CDR3 protein: CASSITPTGYNYGYTF; CDR3 DNA: TGTGCCAGTAGTATTACCCCGACAGGATATAACTATGGCTACACCTTC
D gene: TRBD1; clone size: .; J gene: TRBJ1-1; V gene: TRBV5-6; CDR3 protein: CASSAQMGQSNTEAFF; CDR3 DNA: TGTGCCAGCAGCGCACAAATGGGACAGTCGAACACTGAAGCTTTCTTT
D gene: TRBD2; clone size: .; J gene: TRBJ2-1; V gene: TRBV5-3; CDR3 protein: CASPDSAGATYNEQFF; CDR3 DNA: TGTGCCAGCCCAGACAGCGCGGGAGCAACCTACAATGAGCAGTTCTTC
D gene: .; clone size: .; J gene: TRBJ2-1; V gene: TRBV6-5; CDR3 protein: CASSTGSYNEQFF; CDR3 DNA: TGTGCCAGCAGTACCGGCTCCTACAATGAGCAGTTCTTC
D gene: .; clone size: once; J gene: TRBJ2-5; V gene: TRBV29-1; CDR3 protein: CSVEDSDRWTQETQYF; CDR3 DNA: TGCAGCGTTGAAGACTCTGACAGGTGGACACAAGAGACCCAGTACTTC
D gene: TRBD1; clone size: .; J gene: TRBJ1-1; V gene: TRBV5-1; CDR3 protein: CASRLGTGVNTEAFF; CDR3 DNA: TGCGCCAGCAGGCTAGGGACAGGGGTGAACACTGAAGCTTTCTTT
D gene: TRBD1; clone size: .; J gene: TRBJ2-3; V gene: TRBV4-1; CDR3 protein: CASSRLGQGSTDTQYF; CDR3 DNA: TGCGCCAGCAGCCGCCTGGGACAGGGGAGCACAGATACGCAGTATTTT
D gene: .; clone size: .; J gene: TRBJ1-5; V gene: TRBV10-3; CDR3 protein: CAISESGRPQHF; CDR3 DNA: TGTGCCATCAGTGAGTCGGGCCGTCCCCAGCATTTT
D gene: TRBD2; clone size: .; J gene: TRBJ2-7; V gene: TRBV6-6; CDR3 protein: CASIPGLAGEQYF; CDR3 DNA: TGTGCCAGCATCCCGGGACTAGCGGGCGAGCAGTACTTC
D gene: .; clone size: .; J gene: TRBJ2-1; V gene: TRBV2; CDR3 protein: CASRGASEYNEQFF; CDR3 DNA: TGTGCCAGCAGAGGGGCTAGCGAATACAATGAGCAGTTCTTC
D gene: TRBD1; clone size: .; J gene: TRBJ2-2; V gene: TRBV7-2; CDR3 protein: CASSTGTGRVGGELFF; CDR3 DNA: TGTGCCAGCAGCACAGGGACAGGAAGGGTGGGCGGGGAGCTGTTTTTT
D gene: TRBD1; clone size: .; J gene: TRBJ2-3; V gene: TRBV4-1; CDR3 protein: CASSQGLAGGFDTQYF; CDR3 DNA: TGCGCCAGCAGCCAAGGGTTGGCAGGGGGCTTTGATACGCAGTATTTT
D gene: TRBD1; clone size: .; J gene: TRBJ2-2; V gene: TRBV11-3; CDR3 protein: CASSLGQGTNTGELFF; CDR3 DNA: TGTGCCAGCAGCTTAGGACAGGGGACGAACACCGGGGAGCTGTTTTTT
D gene: TRBD1; clone size: .; J gene: TRBJ1-2; V gene: TRBV4-1; CDR3 protein: CASSQFTGVGGYTF; CDR3 DNA: TGCGCCAGCAGCCAATTCACAGGGGTTGGAGGCTACACCTTC
D gene: .; clone size: .; J gene: TRBJ2-1; V gene: TRBV11-3; CDR3 protein: CASSARYGSTYNEQFF; CDR3 DNA: TGTGCCAGCAGCGCGAGGTACGGTTCTACCTACAATGAGCAGTTCTTC
D gene: TRBD2; clone size: once; J gene: TRBJ2-2; V gene: TRBV28; CDR3 protein: CASSWGGTGELFF; CDR3 DNA: TGTGCCAGCAGTTGGGGGGGCACCGGGGAGCTGTTTTTT